Listed here is a single T cell receptor beta chain. Trimming cost V 4 bases and J 2 bases; bases outside gene matches: 7. The germline V gene has CDR1 MGHRA and CDR2 YSYEKL. The CDR3 contains 15 residues. Treatment meaning: oral pan-JAK inhibitor, 5-10 mg twice daily. The sample is drawn from a study of CD8+ T cells in alopecia areata. RNA extraction and reverse transcription yielded cDNA as sequencing template. Assay: immunoSEQ multiplex PCR; the TCRdb copy retains only in-frame clones and omits some. The sample contains roughly 120,000 clones, less than 75% of which appear only once. This chain joins TRBV4-1 and TRBJ2-5, with 7 bases lining up with TRBD1. This sequence originates from a human donor with alopecia areata. This specimen was CD8+ T cells sorted from blood, taken at week 4, from a patient treated with tofacitinib. The CDR3 nucleotides read TGCGCCAGCAGCCTATCGGGACAGTCTCAAGAGACCCAGTACTTC. Translated: CASSLSGQSQETQYF.